This TCR beta chain emerged from a study of blood T cells in healthy people across ages. The CDR3 is 19 amino acids. V was cut by 2 bases and J by 2 bases, with 24 bases left in between. Germline V gives CDR1 SEHNR, CDR2 FQNEAQ (reference sequence). The study's findings and limits: CMV status of donors was not determined, possibly confounding expanded clonotype changes.

To note about this clonotype: The antigen remains undetermined.

With a J-beta primer mix and a sample-barcoded 5' primer, a second PCR ran about 6 to 11 cycles. MiXCR, applied by TCRdb to the 5' RACE reads, yields one record per CDR3 protein. The sample lists some 860,000 distinct CDR3 sequences, around three fifths seen once, with 20% to 30% in the top ten. Healthy Caucasians from Russia aged about 6 to 95 served as donors. Sequencing was performed on blood. The chain carries TRBV7-9 and TRBJ2-5; possible D gene TRBD2, 6 bases. The receptor's source is a man aged 40-50 years in good health. The CDR3 nucleotides read TGTGCCAGCAGCTTATTTGCCCCTTACTTAGCGGAAAATCAAGAGACCCAGTACTTC. The encoded protein is CASSLFAPYLAENQETQYF.